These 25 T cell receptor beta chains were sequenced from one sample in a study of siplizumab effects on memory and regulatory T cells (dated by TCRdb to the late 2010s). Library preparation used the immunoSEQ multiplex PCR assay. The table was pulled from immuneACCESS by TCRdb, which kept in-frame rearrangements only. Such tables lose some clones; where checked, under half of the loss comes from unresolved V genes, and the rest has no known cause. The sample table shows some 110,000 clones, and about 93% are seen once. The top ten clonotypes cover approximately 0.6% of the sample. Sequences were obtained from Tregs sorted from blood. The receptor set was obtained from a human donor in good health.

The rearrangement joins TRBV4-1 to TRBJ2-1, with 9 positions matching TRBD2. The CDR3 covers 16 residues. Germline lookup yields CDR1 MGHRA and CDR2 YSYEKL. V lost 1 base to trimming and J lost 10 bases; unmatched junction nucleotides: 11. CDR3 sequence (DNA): TGCGCCAGCAGCCAAGTCCCCGGCGGGGGGGCTCAGGAGCAGTTCTTC. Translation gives CASSQVPGGGAQEQFF.

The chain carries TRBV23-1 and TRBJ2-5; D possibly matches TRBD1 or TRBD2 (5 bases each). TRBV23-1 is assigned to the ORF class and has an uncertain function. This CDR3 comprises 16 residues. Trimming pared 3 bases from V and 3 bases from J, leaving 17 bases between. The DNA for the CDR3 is TGCGCCAGCAGTCACTCCCGGGACGGAAAAAAAGAGACCCAGTACTTC. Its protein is CASSHSRDGKKETQYF.

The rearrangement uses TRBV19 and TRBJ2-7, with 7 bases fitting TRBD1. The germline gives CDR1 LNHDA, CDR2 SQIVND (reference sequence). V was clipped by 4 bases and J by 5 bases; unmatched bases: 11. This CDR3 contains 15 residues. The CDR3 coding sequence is TGTGCCAGTAGTACGCCCCGGACAGGTACCAACGAGCAGTACTTC. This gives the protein CASSTPRTGTNEQYF.

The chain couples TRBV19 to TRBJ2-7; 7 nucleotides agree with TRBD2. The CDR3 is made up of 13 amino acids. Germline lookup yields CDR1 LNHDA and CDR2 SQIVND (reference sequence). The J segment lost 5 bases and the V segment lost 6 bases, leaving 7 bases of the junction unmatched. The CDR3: CASSRDYEDEQYF. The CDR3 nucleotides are TGTGCCAGTAGCCGGGACTACGAGGACGAGCAGTACTTC.

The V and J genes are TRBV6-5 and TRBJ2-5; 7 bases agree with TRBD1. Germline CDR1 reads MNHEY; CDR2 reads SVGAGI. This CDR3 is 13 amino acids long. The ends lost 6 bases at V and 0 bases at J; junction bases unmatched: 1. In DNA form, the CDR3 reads TGTGCCAGCAGGGGGACAGACCAAGAGACCCAGTACTTC. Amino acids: CASRGTDQETQYF.

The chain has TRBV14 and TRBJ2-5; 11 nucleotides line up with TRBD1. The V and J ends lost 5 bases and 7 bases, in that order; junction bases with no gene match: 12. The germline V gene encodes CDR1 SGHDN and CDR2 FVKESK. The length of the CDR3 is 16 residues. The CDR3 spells CASSYTGTGGSGTQYF. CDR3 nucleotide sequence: TGTGCCAGCAGCTACACCGGGACAGGGGGTTCGGGGACCCAGTACTTC.

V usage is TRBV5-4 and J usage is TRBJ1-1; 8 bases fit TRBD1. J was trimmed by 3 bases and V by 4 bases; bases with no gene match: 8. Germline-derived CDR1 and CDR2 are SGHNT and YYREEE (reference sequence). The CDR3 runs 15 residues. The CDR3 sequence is CASSRGQGGDTEAFF. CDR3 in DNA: TGTGCCAGCAGCCGCGGACAGGGCGGGGACACTGAAGCTTTCTTT.

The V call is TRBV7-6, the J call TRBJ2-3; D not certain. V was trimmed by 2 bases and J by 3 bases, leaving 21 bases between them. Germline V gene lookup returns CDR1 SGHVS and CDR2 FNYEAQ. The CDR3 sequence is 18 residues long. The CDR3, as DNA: TGTGCCAGCAGCTTAAGGCCTAGGATAGCAGGCAGGACAGATACGCAGTATTTT. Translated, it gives CASSLRPRIAGRTDTQYF.

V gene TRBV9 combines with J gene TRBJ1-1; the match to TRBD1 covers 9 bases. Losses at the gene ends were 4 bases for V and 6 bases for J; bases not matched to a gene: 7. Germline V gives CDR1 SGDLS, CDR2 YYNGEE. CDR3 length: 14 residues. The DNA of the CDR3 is TGTGCCAGCAGCCCCGAGGACAGGGGACCTGAAGCTTTCTTT. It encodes CASSPEDRGPEAFF.

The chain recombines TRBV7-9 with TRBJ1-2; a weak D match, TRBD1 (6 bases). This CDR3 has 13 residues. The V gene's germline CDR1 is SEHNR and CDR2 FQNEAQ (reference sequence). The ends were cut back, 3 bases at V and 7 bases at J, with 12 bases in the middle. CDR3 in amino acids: CASSFYRESGYTF. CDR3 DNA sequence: TGTGCCAGCAGCTTCTACAGGGAGAGTGGCTACACCTTC.

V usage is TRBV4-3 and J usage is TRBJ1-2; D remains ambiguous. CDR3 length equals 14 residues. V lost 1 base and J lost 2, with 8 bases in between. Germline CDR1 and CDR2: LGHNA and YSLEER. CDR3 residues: CASSQVAANYGYTF. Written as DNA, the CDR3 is TGCGCCAGCAGCCAAGTGGCAGCCAACTATGGCTACACCTTC.

The CDR3: CASSPPAGYFGGYTF. CDR3 sequence (DNA): TGTGCCAGCTCACCACCGGCCGGGTATTTTGGTGGCTACACCTTC. This chain connects TRBV18 to TRBJ1-2, with no clear D. V shed 0 bases and J shed 7 bases, with 15 bases lying between them. This CDR3 spans 15 amino acids. Germline V gives CDR1 KGHSH, CDR2 LQKENI.

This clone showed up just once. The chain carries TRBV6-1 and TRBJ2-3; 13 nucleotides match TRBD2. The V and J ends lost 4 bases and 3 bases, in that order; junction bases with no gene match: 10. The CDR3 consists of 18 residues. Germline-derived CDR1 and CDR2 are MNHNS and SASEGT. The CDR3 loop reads CASSATSGRTRGTDTQYF. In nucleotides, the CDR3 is TGTGCCAGCAGTGCGACTAGCGGGAGGACGCGGGGGACAGATACGCAGTATTTT.

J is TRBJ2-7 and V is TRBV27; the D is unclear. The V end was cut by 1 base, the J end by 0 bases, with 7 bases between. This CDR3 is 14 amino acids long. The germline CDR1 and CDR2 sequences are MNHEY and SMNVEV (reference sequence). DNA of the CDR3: TGTGCCAGCAGTTTATTTGGCGACTCCTACGAGCAGTACTTC. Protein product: CASSLFGDSYEQYF.

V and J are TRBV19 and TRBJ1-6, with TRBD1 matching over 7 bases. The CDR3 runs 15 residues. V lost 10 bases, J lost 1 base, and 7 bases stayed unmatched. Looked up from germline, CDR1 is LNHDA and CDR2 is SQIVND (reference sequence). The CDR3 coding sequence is TGTGCCACCAAGAGGGACAGTTCCTATAATTCACCCCTCCACTTT. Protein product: CATKRDSSYNSPLHF.

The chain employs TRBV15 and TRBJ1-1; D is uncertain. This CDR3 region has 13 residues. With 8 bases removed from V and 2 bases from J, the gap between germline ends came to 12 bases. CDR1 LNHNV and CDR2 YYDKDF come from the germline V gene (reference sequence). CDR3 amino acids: CATRRRTNTEAFF. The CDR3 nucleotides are TGTGCCACCCGGCGCAGGACCAACACTGAAGCTTTCTTT.

The CDR3 loop is CASSYTGGTEAFF. The CDR3 DNA reads TGTGCCAGCAGCTATACAGGGGGCACTGAAGCTTTCTTT. This chain connects TRBV5-5 to TRBJ1-1, with 8 bases lining up with TRBD1. This CDR3 is built from 13 residues. J lost 4 bases, V lost 3 bases, and 2 bases had no gene match. Germline assignment: CDR1 SGHKS and CDR2 YYEKEE (reference sequence).

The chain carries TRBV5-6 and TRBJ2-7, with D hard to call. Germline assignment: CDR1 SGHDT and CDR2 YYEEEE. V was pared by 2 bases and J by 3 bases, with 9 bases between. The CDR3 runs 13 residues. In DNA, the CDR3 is TGTGCCAGCAGCTTAGGGCCAAACTACGAGCAGTACTTC. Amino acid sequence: CASSLGPNYEQYF.

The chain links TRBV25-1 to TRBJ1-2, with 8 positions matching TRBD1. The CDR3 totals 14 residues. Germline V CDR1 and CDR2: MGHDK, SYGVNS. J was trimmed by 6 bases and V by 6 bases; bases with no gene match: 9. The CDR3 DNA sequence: TGTGCCAGCAGCGCGGACAGGGAACGGGATGGCTACACCTTC. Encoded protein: CASSADRERDGYTF.

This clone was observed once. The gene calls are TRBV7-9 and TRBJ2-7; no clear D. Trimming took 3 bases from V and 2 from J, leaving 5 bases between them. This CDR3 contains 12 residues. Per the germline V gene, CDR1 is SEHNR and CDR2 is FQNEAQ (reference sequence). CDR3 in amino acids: CASSLYPYEQYF. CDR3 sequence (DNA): TGTGCCAGCAGCTTGTACCCCTACGAGCAGTACTTC.

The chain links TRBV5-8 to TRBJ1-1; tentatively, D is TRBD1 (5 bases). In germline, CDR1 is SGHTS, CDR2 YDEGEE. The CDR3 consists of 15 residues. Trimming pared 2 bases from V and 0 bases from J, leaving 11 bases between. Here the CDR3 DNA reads TGTGCCAGCAGCTTTCGGGCAGGGCTGAACACTGAAGCTTTCTTT. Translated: CASSFRAGLNTEAFF.

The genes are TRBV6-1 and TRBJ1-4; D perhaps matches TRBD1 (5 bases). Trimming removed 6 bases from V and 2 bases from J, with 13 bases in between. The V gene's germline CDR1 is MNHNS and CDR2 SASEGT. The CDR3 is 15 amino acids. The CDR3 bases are TGTGCCAGCAGGAGGGGAGGGTTCACTAATGAAAAACTGTTTTTT. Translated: CASRRGGFTNEKLFF.

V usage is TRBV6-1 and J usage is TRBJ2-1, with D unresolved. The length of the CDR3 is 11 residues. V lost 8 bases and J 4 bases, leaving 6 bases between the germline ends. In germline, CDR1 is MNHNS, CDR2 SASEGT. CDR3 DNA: TGTGCCAGCCTAAGATACAATGAGCAGTTCTTC. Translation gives CASLRYNEQFF.

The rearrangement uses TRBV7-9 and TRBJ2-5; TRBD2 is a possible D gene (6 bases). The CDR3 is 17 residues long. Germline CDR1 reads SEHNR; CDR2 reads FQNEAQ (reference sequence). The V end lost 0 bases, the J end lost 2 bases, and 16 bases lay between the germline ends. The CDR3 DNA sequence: TGTGCCAGCAGCTTAGCGCGTGGAGGGGTGTGGCAAGAGACCCAGTACTTC. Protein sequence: CASSLARGGVWQETQYF.

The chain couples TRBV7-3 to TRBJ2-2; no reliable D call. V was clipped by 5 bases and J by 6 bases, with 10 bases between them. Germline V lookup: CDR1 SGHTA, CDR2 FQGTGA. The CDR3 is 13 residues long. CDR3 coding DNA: TGTGCCAGCAGCCACCGGCTATCCGGGGAGCTGTTTTTT. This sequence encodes CASSHRLSGELFF.